Following are 17 T cell receptor beta chains from one sample sequenced in a study of T cell responses to AZD1222 COVID-19 vaccine. The method was immunoSEQ multiplex PCR; TCRdb's version includes in-frame clones alone and lacks a portion of them. The data contain over 50,000 clones, 80% of them singletons. Material: peripheral blood, obtained 28 days after the second AZD1222 dose. These receptors were collected from an adult who received the AZD1222 COVID-19 vaccine.

This clone came up once. The CDR3 protein is CASRRDRGTYEQYF. Written as DNA, the CDR3 is TGTGCCAGCAGACGGGACAGGGGAACCTACGAGCAGTACTTC. V gene TRBV6-5 combines with J gene TRBJ2-7; TRBD1 matches 10 bases. After removal of 6 bases from V and 2 bases from J, the junction contained 4 bases not matched to a gene. Germline V CDR1 and CDR2: MNHEY, SVGAGI. This CDR3 contains 14 residues.

This chain links TRBV19 with TRBJ2-1, with TRBD1 matching over 8 bases. The CDR3 extends over 13 amino acids. Germline V gives CDR1 LNHDA, CDR2 SQIVND (reference sequence). J gave up 5 bases and V 5 bases, and 2 bases lay outside the gene matches. CDR3 nucleotide sequence: TGTGCCAGTAGTGGACAGGGCGACAATGAGCAGTTCTTC. Translating gives CASSGQGDNEQFF.

This clone was picked up a small number of times. J is TRBJ1-5 and V is TRBV6-5; perhaps TRBD1 as D (5 bases). Trimming cost V 8 bases and J 2 bases, with 7 bases left between them. This CDR3 contains 12 residues. Per the germline V gene, CDR1 is MNHEY and CDR2 is SVGAGI. As DNA, the CDR3 is TGTGCCAGCGGGGGAGGCAATCAGCCCCAGCATTTT. This codes for CASGGGNQPQHF.

The genes are TRBV29-1 and TRBJ1-1; D is undetermined. Germline loops: CDR1 SQVTM, CDR2 ANQGSEA. The CDR3 runs 14 residues. V was cut by 3 bases and J by 0 bases, with 11 bases left in between. Here the CDR3 DNA reads TGCAGCGTTGAGGTACAGATCATGAACACTGAAGCTTTCTTT. Protein product: CSVEVQIMNTEAFF.

J is TRBJ2-3 and V is TRBV11-3, with 11 bases matching TRBD2. Germline-derived CDR1 and CDR2 are SGHNT and YENEEA. The CDR3 is made up of 17 amino acids. J was trimmed by 3 bases and V by 5 bases; bases with no gene match: 10. The DNA of the CDR3 is TGTGCCAGCAGCCTCGGAGTTAGCGGGGGGGCAACAGATACGCAGTATTTT. As protein: CASSLGVSGGATDTQYF.

The chain employs TRBV27 and TRBJ2-5; 9 nucleotides agree with TRBD1. Germline V gene data show CDR1 as MNHEY and CDR2 as SMNVEV (reference sequence). The CDR3 extends over 15 amino acids. Trimming removed 5 bases from V and 5 bases from J; junction bases left unmatched: 9. Written as DNA, the CDR3 is TGTGCCAGCAGTGGTCCCGGGACAGGGATCGAGACCCAGTACTTC. Amino acid sequence: CASSGPGTGIETQYF.

Many counts were recorded for this clone. The chain recombines TRBV7-2 with TRBJ2-2; D is perhaps TRBD2 (5 bases). V dropped 5 bases and J dropped 8 bases, with 15 bases sitting between them. The germline CDR1 and CDR2 sequences are SGHTA and FQGNSA. The CDR3 is made up of 14 amino acids. The CDR3 sequence is CASSPNGVGGELFF. DNA for the CDR3: TGTGCCAGCAGCCCCAACGGGGTGGGTGGGGAGCTGTTTTTT.

This chain links TRBV5-1 with TRBJ2-2; 9 positions match TRBD2. The CDR3 sequence is 16 residues long. Germline CDR1 SGHRS, CDR2 YFSETQ. Trimming cost V 5 bases and J 1 base; bases outside gene matches: 6. The CDR3 sequence: CASRSGTSMNTGELFF. CDR3 nucleotide sequence: TGCGCCAGCAGATCCGGGACTAGCATGAACACCGGGGAGCTGTTTTTT.

This clone was counted between two and nine times. The CDR3 DNA follows: TGTGCCAGCTCATTCGAGCGGGAGGCCTACAATGAGCAGTTCTTC. Its protein is CASSFEREAYNEQFF. The rearrangement uses TRBV18 and TRBJ2-1; 9 bases match TRBD2. The ends lost 5 bases at V and 2 bases at J; junction bases unmatched: 4. This CDR3 comprises 15 residues. Germline CDR1 is KGHSH and CDR2 is LQKENI.

CDR3 DNA sequence: TGTGCCAGCAGTTACAGTGTCTACGGATATGAAGCTTTCTTT. Residues: CASSYSVYGYEAFF. The rearrangement uses TRBV6-6 and TRBJ1-1; D unclear. Germline loops: CDR1 MNHNY, CDR2 SVGAGI (reference sequence). CDR3 length equals 14 residues. Between the trimmed V and J ends, which lost 2 bases and 7 bases, there was a span of 14 bases.

The chain links TRBV6-5 to TRBJ1-1; D is uncertain. The germline V gene encodes CDR1 MNHEY and CDR2 SVGAGI. V was clipped by 6 bases and J by 7 bases, with 15 bases between them. The CDR3 is 13 amino acids. CDR3 protein: CASSPAVGGEAFF. In DNA, the CDR3 is TGTGCCAGCAGCCCCGCCGTTGGTGGTGAAGCTTTCTTT.

This clone appeared a few times. The CDR3: CASSDPDTPRGQYV. CDR3 sequence (DNA): TGTGCCAGCAGTGACCCGGACACTCCTCGAGGGCAGTACGTC. The genes are TRBV6-1 and TRBJ2-7; possible D gene TRBD1, 5 bases. The CDR3 is made up of 14 amino acids. Germline values: CDR1 MNHNS, CDR2 SASEGT. Trimming removed 3 bases at V and 9 bases at J, with 18 bases between.

The CDR3 DNA reads as TGTGCCAGCATAAGCGGCTCCTACAATGAGCAGTTCTTC. Its protein product is CASISGSYNEQFF. This rearrangement joins TRBV28 to TRBJ2-1, with D perhaps matching TRBD2 (5 bases). The CDR3 is made up of 13 amino acids. With 7 bases removed from V and 0 bases from J, the gap between germline ends came to 7 bases. Germline CDR1 MDHEN, CDR2 SYDVKM.

The chain has TRBV9 and TRBJ2-2; D unresolved. CDR3 length: 16 amino acids. V lost 4 bases to trimming and J lost 2 bases, with 15 bases between them. Germline lookup yields CDR1 SGDLS and CDR2 YYNGEE. The CDR3 loop reads CASSPFATVNTGELFF. The DNA of the CDR3 is TGTGCCAGCAGCCCATTTGCTACAGTCAACACCGGGGAGCTGTTTTTT.

This clone was found a few times. The genes are TRBV19 and TRBJ2-2, with a possible D match to TRBD1 (6 bases). CDR3 size: 15 residues. Trimming shortened V by 6 bases and J by 3 bases, and 14 bases separated the two germline ends. Germline assignment: CDR1 LNHDA and CDR2 SQIVND (reference sequence). The CDR3 DNA follows: TGTGCCAGTAGCTCCGGGACACTTTACACCGGGGAGCTGTTTTTT. This sequence encodes CASSSGTLYTGELFF.

The rearrangement uses TRBV5-8 and TRBJ1-6, with D perhaps matching TRBD1 (5 bases). The CDR3 consists of 15 residues. Per the germline V gene, CDR1 is SGHTS and CDR2 is YDEGEE. Deletions cut 4 bases from V and 10 bases from J, with 18 bases between. This CDR3 reads CASSRVTFRDSPLHF. The CDR3 DNA reads as TGTGCCAGCAGCCGGGTAACATTTAGGGACTCACCCCTCCACTTT.

This chain connects TRBV27 to TRBJ2-6; tentatively, D is TRBD1 (5 bases). The germline V and J ends were trimmed by 2 bases and 3 bases, with 11 bases remaining between them. Germline V gene lookup returns CDR1 MNHEY and CDR2 SMNVEV (reference sequence). This CDR3 has 16 residues. CDR3 nucleotides: TGTGCCAGCAGTTTAAACAGGCTTGGTGGGGCCAACGTCCTGACTTTC. It translates to CASSLNRLGGANVLTF.